One sample yielded the 10 T cell receptor beta chains listed below, sequenced in a study of identical twins. TCRdb processed the 5' RACE reads anew with MiXCR; each CDR3 protein has one entry. The top ten clones hold 2.5% to 3.5% of a sample with a few hundred thousand distinct CDR3 sequences, approximately 24% of them seen once. Separately, the same data were catalogued under a study of T cells expressing NK-cell markers.

Sequenced input: CD4+ T cells sorted from blood. The receptor source for this set is a woman in her late teens or twenties in good health.

The rearrangement links TRBV18 to TRBJ2-7, with D hard to call. V shed 5 bases and J shed 0 bases, with 11 bases lying between them. The CDR3 has 14 residues. Germline V lookup: CDR1 KGHSH, CDR2 LQKENI. The CDR3 DNA follows: TGTGCCAGCTCAACGTACTCTAGCTCCTACGAGCAGTACTTC. Protein: CASSTYSSSYEQYF.

The chain recombines TRBV20-1 with TRBJ2-7; the match to TRBD2 covers 12 bases. Germline V gives CDR1 DFQATT, CDR2 SNEGSKA (reference sequence). CDR3 length: 14 residues. The J segment lost 2 bases and the V segment lost 3 bases, leaving 2 bases of the junction unmatched. The CDR3 sequence is CSASRLAGAYEQYF. In DNA, the CDR3 is TGCAGTGCTAGCCGACTAGCGGGGGCCTACGAGCAGTACTTC.

This clonotype was seen more than once but under ten times. The junction does not match germline at one end; this may be a read error. V is TRBV5-6 and J is TRBJ2-5; D call uncertain. Germline V gene data show CDR1 as SGHDT and CDR2 as YYEEEE. The CDR3 length is 11 residues. The DNA for the CDR3 is TGTGCCGGCAGCTTGAGTGAGACCCAGTACTTC. It specifies CAGSLSETQYF.

This clonotype was observed many times. The chain carries TRBV7-2 and TRBJ2-3, with D perhaps matching TRBD1 (6 bases). CDR3 size: 13 residues. Germline assignment: CDR1 SGHTA and CDR2 FQGNSA. V lost 5 bases and J lost 5, with 11 bases in between. The CDR3 protein is CASSPQGGDTQYF. The CDR3 DNA follows: TGTGCCAGCAGCCCTCAAGGGGGAGATACGCAGTATTTT.

This chain joins TRBV5-1 and TRBJ2-1; 10 bases fit TRBD2. V dropped 0 bases and J dropped 11; count of bases not matched to a gene: 8. The length of the CDR3 is 15 residues. CDR1 is SGHRS, CDR2 YFSETQ, per germline. For the CDR3, the DNA is TGCGCCAGCAGCTTGGCCACCGTAGCGGGGGGTAAGCAGTTCTTC. Amino acids: CASSLATVAGGKQFF.

The rearrangement links TRBV5-7 to TRBJ2-1, with 8 nucleotides matching TRBD2. TRBV5-7 qualifies as an ORF whose function is uncertain. Trimming cost V 4 bases and J 4 bases; bases outside gene matches: 10. The CDR3 is 16 amino acids. The CDR3 loop reads CASSPGGLAIYNEQFF. CDR3 bases: TGTGCCAGCAGCCCCGGTGGACTAGCTATATACAATGAGCAGTTCTTC.

This clonotype was seen a handful of times. The chain is built from TRBV12-3 or TRBV12-4 and TRBJ1-1; D not certain. This CDR3 region has 13 residues. V lost 6 bases and J 5 bases, leaving 13 bases between the germline ends. The CDR3 sequence is CASREVGGTEAFF. Here the CDR3 DNA reads TGTGCCAGCAGGGAAGTTGGCGGAACTGAAGCTTTCTTT.

The rearrangement joins TRBV7-9 to TRBJ2-1; 10 bases match TRBD2. The CDR3 loop spans 15 amino acids. V was pared by 1 base and J by 7 bases, with 4 bases of the junction left unmatched. Per the germline V gene, CDR1 is SEHNR and CDR2 is FQNEAQ (reference sequence). The CDR3 coding sequence is TGTGCCAGCAGCTTAGGTAGCGGGGGGAAGAATGAGCAGTTCTTC. This gives the protein CASSLGSGGKNEQFF.

V gene TRBV5-1 combines with J gene TRBJ2-5, with TRBD2 as a possible D gene (6 bases). Germline lookup yields CDR1 SGHRS and CDR2 YFSETQ. The V and J ends lost 3 bases and 1 base respectively, with 19 bases between them. The CDR3 loop spans 17 amino acids. CDR3 nucleotide sequence: TGCGCCAGCAGCTACGCACGCCGGGACTCCTTCCAAGAGACCCAGTACTTC. Protein sequence: CASSYARRDSFQETQYF.

The chain combines TRBV7-8 with TRBJ2-5, with 9 bases matching TRBD2. The CDR3 consists of 17 residues. Germline lookup yields CDR1 SGHVS and CDR2 FQNEAQ. The V segment lost 1 base and the J segment 5 bases; nucleotides outside the gene matches: 11. CDR3 protein: CASSLVGAGGSGETQYF. The CDR3 nucleotides are TGTGCCAGCAGCTTAGTTGGAGCGGGGGGAAGCGGGGAGACCCAGTACTTC.